What follows describes a single TCR beta chain. Its matching antigen is unknown. The sample comes from a study of blood T cells in healthy people across ages. General observations from the study: A strong correlation was seen between TCR beta diversity and naive T cell percentage. Because donor CMV status was unknown, expanded clonotype changes were possibly confounded.

A second PCR of 7 to 11 cycles used a sample-barcoded 5' primer and a J-beta primer mix. A template-switch adaptor with 12 random nucleotides tagged each cDNA molecule. MiXCR was run by TCRdb on the 5' RACE reads, yielding one entry per CDR3 protein. The sample yields 710,000 or so distinct CDR3 sequences, roughly 20% seen once. Sequenced: blood. The sequence was collected from a man aged 70 or older in good health.

The CDR3 sequence is CASSPMGGPYEQYF. The CDR3 nucleotides read TGTGCCAGCAGCCCCATGGGGGGGCCCTACGAGCAGTACTTC. The rearrangement links TRBV3-1 to TRBJ2-7; perhaps TRBD2 as D (7 bases). V dropped 4 bases and J dropped 2 bases, with 12 bases sitting between them. CDR1 LGHDT and CDR2 YNNKEL come from the germline V gene (reference sequence). This CDR3 has 14 amino acids.